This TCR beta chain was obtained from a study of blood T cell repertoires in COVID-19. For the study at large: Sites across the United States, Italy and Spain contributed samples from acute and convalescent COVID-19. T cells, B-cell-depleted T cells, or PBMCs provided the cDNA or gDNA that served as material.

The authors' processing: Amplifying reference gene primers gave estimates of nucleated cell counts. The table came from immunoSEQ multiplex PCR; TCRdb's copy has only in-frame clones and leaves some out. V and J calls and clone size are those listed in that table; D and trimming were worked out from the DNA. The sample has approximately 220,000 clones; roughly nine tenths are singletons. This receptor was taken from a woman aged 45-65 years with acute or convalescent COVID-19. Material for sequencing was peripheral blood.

CDR3 residues: CASSSWTGGEGYTF. DNA for the CDR3: TGTGCCAGCAGCTCCTGGACAGGGGGAGAGGGCTACACCTTC. V is TRBV7-9 and J is TRBJ1-2, with 10 bases lining up with TRBD1. Looked up from germline, CDR1 is SEHNR and CDR2 is FQNEAQ (reference sequence). The CDR3 has 14 residues. V trimming: 4 bases; J trimming: 8 bases; junction bases outside the gene matches: 7.